This T cell receptor beta chain appears in the sequencing data of a study of circulating and synovial CD4+ cells in juvenile arthritis. General study points: T cell genome counts differed by at least an order of magnitude between CPL and CD4 samples. Overlap with synovium rose as more T cells were sequenced.

Trimming removed 4 bases at V and 8 bases at J, with 13 bases between. CDR1 is SGHDN, CDR2 FVKESK, per germline. The CDR3 is 13 amino acids. There are a few counts of this clone. The antigen remains undetermined. Repertoires were generated with immunoSEQ multiplex PCR, while TCRdb's copy carries only in-frame clones and drops some. The repertoire includes thousands of clones, roughly four fifths of them detected once, and approximately 4.6% sits in the top ten. The clonotype was recovered from a human donor with juvenile idiopathic arthritis. V gene TRBV14 combines with J gene TRBJ2-3, with a weak D call TRBD1 (5 bases). Material: CD4+ T cells from synovial fluid. The CDR3 here is CASSPFQGATQYF. The CDR3 DNA reads as TGTGCCAGCAGCCCCTTTCAGGGCGCTACGCAGTATTTT. Supplemented by reference TRBV14 and TRBJ2-3, the full variable domain reads EAGVTQFPSHSVIEKGQTVTLRCDPISGHDNLYWYRRVMGKEIKFLLHFVKESKQDESGMPNNRFLAERTGGTYSTLKVQPAELEDSGVYFCASSPFQGATQYFGPGTRLTVL.